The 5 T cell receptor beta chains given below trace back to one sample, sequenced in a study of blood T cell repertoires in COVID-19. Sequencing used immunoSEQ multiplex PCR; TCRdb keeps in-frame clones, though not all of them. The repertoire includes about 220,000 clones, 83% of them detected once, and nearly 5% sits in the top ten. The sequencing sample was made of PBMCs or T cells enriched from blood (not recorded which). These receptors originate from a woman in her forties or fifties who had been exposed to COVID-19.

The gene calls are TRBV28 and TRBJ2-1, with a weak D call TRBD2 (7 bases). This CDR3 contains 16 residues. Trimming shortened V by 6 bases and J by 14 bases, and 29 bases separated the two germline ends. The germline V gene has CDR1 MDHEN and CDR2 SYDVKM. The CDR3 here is CASSRGGGQSFFWEFF. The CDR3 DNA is TGTGCCAGCAGCAGAGGGGGGGGCCAGTCATTTTTTTGGGAGTTCTTC.

In nucleotides, the CDR3 is TGTGCCAGCAGCTTATATTCAGGACAGCCCCAGCATTTT. It translates to CASSLYSGQPQHF. The chain recombines TRBV7-2 with TRBJ1-5; D gene ambiguous. Trimming took off 2 bases at V and 7 bases at J, with 9 bases between the two ends. Germline V gives CDR1 SGHTA, CDR2 FQGNSA. The CDR3 spans 13 residues.

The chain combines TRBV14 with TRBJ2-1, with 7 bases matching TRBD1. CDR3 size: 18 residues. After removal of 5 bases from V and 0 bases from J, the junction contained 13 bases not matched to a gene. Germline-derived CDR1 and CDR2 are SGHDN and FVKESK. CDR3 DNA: TGTGCCAGCAGCTTCGACCTAACAGGGGCTAGCTCCTACAATGAGCAGTTCTTC. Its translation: CASSFDLTGASSYNEQFF.

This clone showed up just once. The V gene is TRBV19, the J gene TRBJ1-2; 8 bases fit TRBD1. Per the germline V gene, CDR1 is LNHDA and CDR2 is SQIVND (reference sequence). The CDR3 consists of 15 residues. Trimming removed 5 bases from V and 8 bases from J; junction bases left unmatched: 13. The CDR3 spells CASSPQDRVDRGYTF. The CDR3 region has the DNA TGTGCCAGTAGTCCCCAGGACAGGGTGGATCGGGGCTACACCTTC.

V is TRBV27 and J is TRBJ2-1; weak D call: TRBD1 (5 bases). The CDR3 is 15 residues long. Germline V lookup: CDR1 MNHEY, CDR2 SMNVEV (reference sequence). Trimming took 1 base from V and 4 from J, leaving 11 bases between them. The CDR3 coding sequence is TGTGCCAGCAGTTTATTAGCAGGGCGTTACAATGAGCAGTTCTTC. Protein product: CASSLLAGRYNEQFF.